This TCR beta chain was found in a study of cytomegalovirus exposure and HLA in healthy donors. Study results and caveats: Researchers reported that a few CMV-associated chains were confirmed in vitro as CMV antigen-specific. The classifier reportedly diagnosed cytomegalovirus status with high sensitivity and specificity.

The CDR3 length is 20 residues. In germline, CDR1 is MNHEY, CDR2 SMNVEV (reference sequence). Trimming took off 6 bases at V and 0 bases at J, with 28 bases between the two ends. As regards this clone: What it recognizes is unknown.

Assay: immunoSEQ multiplex PCR; the TCRdb copy retains only in-frame clones and omits some. The data hold approximately 120,000 clones, with approximately 91% observed a single time. The sequence was obtained from a young woman in good health and CMV-seronegative. What was sequenced was PBMCs. The V gene is TRBV27, the J gene TRBJ2-3; no clear D gene. The CDR3 sequence: CASSSLPTDIWVVSTDTQYF. Written as DNA, the CDR3 is TGTGCCAGCAGCTCCCTGCCCACCGACATTTGGGTTGTGAGCACAGATACGCAGTATTTT.